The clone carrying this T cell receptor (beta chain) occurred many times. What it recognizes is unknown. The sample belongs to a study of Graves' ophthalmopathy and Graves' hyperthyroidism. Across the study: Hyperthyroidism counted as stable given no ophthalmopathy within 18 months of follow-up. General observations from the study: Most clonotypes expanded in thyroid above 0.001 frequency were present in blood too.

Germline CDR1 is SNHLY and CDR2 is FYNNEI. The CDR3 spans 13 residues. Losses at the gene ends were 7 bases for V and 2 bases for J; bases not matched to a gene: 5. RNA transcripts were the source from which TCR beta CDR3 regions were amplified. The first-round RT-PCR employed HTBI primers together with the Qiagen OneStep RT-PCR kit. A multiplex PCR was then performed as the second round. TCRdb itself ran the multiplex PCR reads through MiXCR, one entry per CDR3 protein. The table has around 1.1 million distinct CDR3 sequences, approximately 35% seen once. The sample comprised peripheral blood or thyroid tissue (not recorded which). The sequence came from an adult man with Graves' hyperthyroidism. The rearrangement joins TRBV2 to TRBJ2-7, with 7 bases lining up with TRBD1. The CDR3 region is CASTGQATYEQYF. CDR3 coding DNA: TGTGCCAGCACTGGACAGGCCACCTACGAGCAGTACTTC.